This record covers a single T cell receptor (beta chain). All recovered Cohort 3 donors got two negative PCRs, got clearance, or saw symptom resolution. This sample was taken from a study of blood T cell repertoires in COVID-19. Study-wide context: Collection of acute and convalescent COVID-19 samples took place in the United States, Italy and Spain. The cDNA or gDNA used as material had been derived from T cells, B-cell-depleted T cells, or PBMCs.

Authors' analysis steps: Estimates of nucleated cell counts were drawn from the amplification of reference gene primers. Sequencing used immunoSEQ multiplex PCR; TCRdb keeps in-frame clones, though not all of them. V and J calls and clone size are as listed in that table; D and trimming were resolved from the DNA. The table has 180,000 or so clones, roughly 88% seen once. The specimen sequenced was PBMCs or T cells enriched from blood (not recorded which). This clonotype was sampled from a woman aged 60-75 years who had recovered from COVID-19.

CDR3 in amino acids: CASGPGNQPQHF. CDR3 bases: TGTGCCAGCGGGCCAGGGAATCAGCCCCAGCATTTT. This chain joins TRBV6-5 and TRBJ1-5, with a weak D call TRBD1 (5 bases). The CDR3 has 12 amino acids. V lost 8 bases and J lost 4, with 9 bases in between. CDR1 is MNHEY and CDR2 is SVGAGI in the germline V gene.